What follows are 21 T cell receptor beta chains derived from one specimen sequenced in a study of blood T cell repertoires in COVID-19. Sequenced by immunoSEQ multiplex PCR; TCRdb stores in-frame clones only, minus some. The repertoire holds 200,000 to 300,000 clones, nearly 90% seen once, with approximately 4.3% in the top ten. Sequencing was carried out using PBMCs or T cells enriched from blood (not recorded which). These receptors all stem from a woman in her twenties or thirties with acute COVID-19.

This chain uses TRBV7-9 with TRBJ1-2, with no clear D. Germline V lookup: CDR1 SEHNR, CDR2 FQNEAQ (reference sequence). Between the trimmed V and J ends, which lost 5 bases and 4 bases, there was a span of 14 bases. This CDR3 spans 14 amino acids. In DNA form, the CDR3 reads TGTGCCAGCAGCCCCGAACTGAACCCCTATGGCTACACCTTC. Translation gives CASSPELNPYGYTF. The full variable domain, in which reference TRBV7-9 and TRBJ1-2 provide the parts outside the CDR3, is DTGVSQNPRHKITKRGQNVTFRCDPISEHNRLYWYRQTLGQGPEFLTYFQNEAQLEKSRLLSDRFSAERPKGSFSTLEIQRTEQGDSAMYLCASSPELNPYGYTFGSGTRLTVV.

CDR3 sequence (DNA): TGTGCCTGGAGTCACTCCTACGAGCAGTACTTC. Protein product: CAWSHSYEQYF. The chain carries TRBV30 and TRBJ2-7; D is undetermined. Trimming took 2 bases from V and 0 from J, leaving 2 bases between them. The germline V gene encodes CDR1 GTSNPN and CDR2 SVGIG (reference sequence). The CDR3 is 11 amino acids.

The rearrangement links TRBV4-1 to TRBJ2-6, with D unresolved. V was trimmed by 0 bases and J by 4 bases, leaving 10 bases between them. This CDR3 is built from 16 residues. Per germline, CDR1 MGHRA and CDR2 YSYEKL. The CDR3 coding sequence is TGCGCCAGCAGCCAAGATGGCCCCCCCGGGGCCAACGTCCTGACTTTC. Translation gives CASSQDGPPGANVLTF.

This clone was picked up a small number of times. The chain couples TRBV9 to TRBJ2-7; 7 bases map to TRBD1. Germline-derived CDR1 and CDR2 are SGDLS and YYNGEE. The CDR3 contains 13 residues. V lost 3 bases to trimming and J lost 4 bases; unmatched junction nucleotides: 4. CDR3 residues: CASSEKQGYEQYF. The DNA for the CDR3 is TGTGCCAGCAGCGAAAAACAGGGGTACGAGCAGTACTTC.

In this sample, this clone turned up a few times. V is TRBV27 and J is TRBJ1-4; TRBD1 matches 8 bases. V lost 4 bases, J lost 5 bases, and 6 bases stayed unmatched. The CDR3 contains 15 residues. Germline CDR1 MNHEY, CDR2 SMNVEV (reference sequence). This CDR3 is CASSSWTGKNEKLFF. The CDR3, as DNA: TGTGCCAGCAGTTCCTGGACAGGGAAGAATGAAAAACTGTTTTTT.

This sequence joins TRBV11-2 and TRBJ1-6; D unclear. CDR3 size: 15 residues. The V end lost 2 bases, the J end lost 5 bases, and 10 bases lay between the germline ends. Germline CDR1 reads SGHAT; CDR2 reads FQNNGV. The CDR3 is CASSLFSRNNSPLHF. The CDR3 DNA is TGTGCCAGCAGCTTATTCTCCCGTAATAATTCACCCCTCCACTTT.

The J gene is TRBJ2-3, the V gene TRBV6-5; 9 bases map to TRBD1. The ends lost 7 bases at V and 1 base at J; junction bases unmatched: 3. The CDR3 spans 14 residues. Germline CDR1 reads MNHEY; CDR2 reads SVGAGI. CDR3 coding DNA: TGTGCCAGCACCCGGACAGGGGGCACAGATACGCAGTATTTT. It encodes CASTRTGGTDTQYF.

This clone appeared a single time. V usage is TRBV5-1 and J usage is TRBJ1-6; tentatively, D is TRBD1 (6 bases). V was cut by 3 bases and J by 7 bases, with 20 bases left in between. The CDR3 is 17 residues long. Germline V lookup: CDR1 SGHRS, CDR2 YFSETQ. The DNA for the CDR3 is TGCGCCAGCAGCTCCAGCGTTGGTACAGGGTTCAATTCACCCCTCCACTTT. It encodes CASSSSVGTGFNSPLHF.

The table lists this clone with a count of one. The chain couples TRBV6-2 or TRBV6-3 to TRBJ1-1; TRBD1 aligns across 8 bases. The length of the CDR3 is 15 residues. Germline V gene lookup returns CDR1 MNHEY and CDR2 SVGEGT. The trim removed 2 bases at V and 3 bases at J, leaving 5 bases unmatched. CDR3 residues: CASSYGPGGYTEAFF. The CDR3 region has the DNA TGTGCCAGCAGTTACGGACCAGGGGGCTACACTGAAGCTTTCTTT.

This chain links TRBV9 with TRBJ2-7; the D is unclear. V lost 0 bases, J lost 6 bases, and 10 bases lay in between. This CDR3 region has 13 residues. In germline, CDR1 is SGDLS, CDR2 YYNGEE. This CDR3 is CASSVAVRSEQYF. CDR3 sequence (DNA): TGTGCCAGCAGCGTAGCTGTCAGAAGCGAGCAGTACTTC.

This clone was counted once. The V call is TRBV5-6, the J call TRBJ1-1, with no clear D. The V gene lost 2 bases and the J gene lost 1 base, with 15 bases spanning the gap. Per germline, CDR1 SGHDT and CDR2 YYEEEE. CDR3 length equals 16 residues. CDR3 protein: CASSFVQILSNTEAFF. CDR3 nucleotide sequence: TGTGCCAGCAGCTTCGTCCAGATCCTCTCGAACACTGAAGCTTTCTTT. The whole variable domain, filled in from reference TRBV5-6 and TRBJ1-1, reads DAGVTQSPTHLIKTRGQQVTLRCSPKSGHDTVSWYQQALGQGPQFIFQYYEEEERQRGNFPDRFSGHQFPNYSSELNVNALLLGDSALYLCASSFVQILSNTEAFFGQGTRLTVV.

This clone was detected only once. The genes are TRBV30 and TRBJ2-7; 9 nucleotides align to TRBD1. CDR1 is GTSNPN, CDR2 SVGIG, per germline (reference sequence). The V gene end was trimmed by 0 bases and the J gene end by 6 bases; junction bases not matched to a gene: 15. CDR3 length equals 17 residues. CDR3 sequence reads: CAWSVTPGRDRALEQYF. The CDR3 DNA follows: TGTGCCTGGAGTGTAACCCCCGGACGGGACAGGGCCCTCGAGCAGTACTTC.

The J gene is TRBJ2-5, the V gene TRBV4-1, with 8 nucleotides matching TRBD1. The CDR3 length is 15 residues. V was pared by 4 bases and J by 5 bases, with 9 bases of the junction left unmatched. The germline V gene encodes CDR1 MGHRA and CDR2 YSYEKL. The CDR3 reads CASSPPQTGVETQYF. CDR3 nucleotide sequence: TGCGCCAGCAGCCCTCCCCAGACAGGGGTGGAGACCCAGTACTTC.

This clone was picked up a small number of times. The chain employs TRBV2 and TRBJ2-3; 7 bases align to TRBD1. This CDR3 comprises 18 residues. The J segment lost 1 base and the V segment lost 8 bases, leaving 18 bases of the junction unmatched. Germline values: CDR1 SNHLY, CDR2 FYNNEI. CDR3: CASSPTGSRVYGTDTQYF. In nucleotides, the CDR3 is TGTGCCAGCTCCCCGACAGGGAGCCGCGTCTATGGCACAGATACGCAGTATTTT.

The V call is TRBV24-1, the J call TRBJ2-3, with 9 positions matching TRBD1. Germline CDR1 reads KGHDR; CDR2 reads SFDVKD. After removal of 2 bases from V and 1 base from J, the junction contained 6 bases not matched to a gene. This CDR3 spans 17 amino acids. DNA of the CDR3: TGTGCCACCAGTGATTCGGGACAGGGCAAAGGCACAGATACGCAGTATTTT. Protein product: CATSDSGQGKGTDTQYF.

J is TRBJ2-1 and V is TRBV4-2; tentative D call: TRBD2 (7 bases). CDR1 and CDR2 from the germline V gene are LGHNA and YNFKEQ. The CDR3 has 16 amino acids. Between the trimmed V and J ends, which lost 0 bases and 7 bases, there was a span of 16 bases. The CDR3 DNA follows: TGTGCCAGCAGCCAAGAAGGAGGGGGGGCCTGGAATGAGCAGTTCTTC. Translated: CASSQEGGGAWNEQFF.

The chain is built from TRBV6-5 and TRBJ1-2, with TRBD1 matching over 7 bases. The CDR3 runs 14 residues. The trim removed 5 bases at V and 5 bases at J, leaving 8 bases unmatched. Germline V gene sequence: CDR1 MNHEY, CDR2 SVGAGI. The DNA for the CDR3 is TGTGCCAGCAGTAAGAGAGGACAGGAATATGGCTACACCTTC. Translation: CASSKRGQEYGYTF.

The CDR3 DNA follows: TGTGCCAGCAGCGGGACAGGACGTGAGGATTCACCCCTCCACTTT. Its translation: CASSGTGREDSPLHF. The chain has TRBV2 and TRBJ1-6; 8 bases fit TRBD1. Germline V gives CDR1 SNHLY, CDR2 FYNNEI. CDR3 length: 15 residues. J was trimmed by 8 bases and V by 6 bases; bases with no gene match: 9. The complete variable domain, with remaining parts taken from reference TRBV2 and TRBJ1-6, reads EPEVTQTPSHQVTQMGQEVILRCVPISNHLYFYWYRQILGQKVEFLVSFYNNEISEKSEIFDDQFSVERPDGSNFTLKIRSTKLEDSAMYFCASSGTGREDSPLHFGNGTRLTVT.

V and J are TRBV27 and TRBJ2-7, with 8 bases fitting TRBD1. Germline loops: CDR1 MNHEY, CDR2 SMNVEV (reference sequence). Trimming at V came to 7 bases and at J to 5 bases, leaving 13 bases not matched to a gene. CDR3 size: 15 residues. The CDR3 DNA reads TGTGCCAGCACCATTAACGACAGGGGTTTAGACGAGCAGTACTTC. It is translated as CASTINDRGLDEQYF.

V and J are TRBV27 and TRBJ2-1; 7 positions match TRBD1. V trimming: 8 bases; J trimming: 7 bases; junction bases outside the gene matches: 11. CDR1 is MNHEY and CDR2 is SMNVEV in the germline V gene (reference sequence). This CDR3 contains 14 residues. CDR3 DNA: TGTGCCAGCGCCGACAGGGCATTGGGTAATGAGCAGTTCTTC. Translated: CASADRALGNEQFF.

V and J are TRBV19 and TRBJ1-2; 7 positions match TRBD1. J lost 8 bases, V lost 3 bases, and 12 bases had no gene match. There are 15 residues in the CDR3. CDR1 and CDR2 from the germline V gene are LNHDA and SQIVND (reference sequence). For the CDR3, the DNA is TGTGCCAGTAGTATTGGTGACAGGGAGTTTAAGGGCTACACCTTC. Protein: CASSIGDREFKGYTF.